This T cell receptor beta chain comes out of a study of T cells in Graves' hyperthyroidism and ophthalmopathy. Researchers amplified the TCR beta CDR3 regions from RNA transcripts. Primed by the HTBI set, a first-round RT-PCR was run on the TCR CDR3. TCRdb itself ran the multiplex PCR reads through MiXCR, one entry per CDR3 protein. The sample records some 600,000 distinct CDR3 sequences, more than 45% being singletons. This clonotype has more than one count but fewer than ten. A read error may be the cause here, since a much bigger clone is one base away. CDR3 length: 13 residues. The V end was cut by 6 bases, the J end by 2 bases, with 11 bases between. Per germline, CDR1 SEHNR and CDR2 FQNEAQ (reference sequence).

The receptor comes from a woman in her late teens or twenties with Graves' hyperthyroidism. V and J are TRBV7-9 and TRBJ2-7, with D perhaps assigned TRBD1 or TRBD2 (5 bases each). Sequencing input: peripheral blood or thyroid tissue (not recorded which). The CDR3 DNA is TGTGCCAGCAGTTTTCTGGGACCCTACGAGCAGTACTTC. Translation gives CASSFLGPYEQYF.